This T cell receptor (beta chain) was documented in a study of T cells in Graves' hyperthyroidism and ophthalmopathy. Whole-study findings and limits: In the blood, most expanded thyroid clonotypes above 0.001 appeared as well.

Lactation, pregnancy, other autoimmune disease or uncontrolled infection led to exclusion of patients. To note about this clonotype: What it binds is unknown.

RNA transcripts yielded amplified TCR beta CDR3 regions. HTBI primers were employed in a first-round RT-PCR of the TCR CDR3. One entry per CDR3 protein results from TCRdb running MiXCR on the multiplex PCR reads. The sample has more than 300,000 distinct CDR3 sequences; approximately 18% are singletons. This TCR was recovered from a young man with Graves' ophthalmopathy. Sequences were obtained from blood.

The CDR3 loop reads CATSSGLLSGNTIYF. The CDR3 region has the DNA TGTGCCACCAGCAGCGGGTTGCTCTCTGGAAACACCATATATTTT. This chain joins TRBV15 and TRBJ1-3, with D hard to call. Germline V gene lookup returns CDR1 LNHNV and CDR2 YYDKDF (reference sequence). This CDR3 is 15 amino acids long. Between the trimmed V and J ends, which lost 3 bases and 0 bases, there was a span of 9 bases.